The next 32 T cell receptor beta chains were all read from a single sample in a study of Graves' ophthalmopathy and Graves' hyperthyroidism. Amplification of TCR beta CDR3 regions used RNA transcripts. RT-PCR was first run with HTBI primers, then multiplex PCR in a second round. MiXCR, applied by TCRdb to the multiplex PCR reads, yields one record per CDR3 protein. The data hold about 370,000 distinct CDR3 sequences, with about 18% observed a single time. The sequenced sample consisted of peripheral blood. The source of these receptors is an adult woman with stable Graves' hyperthyroidism.

This clonotype was seen more than once but under ten times. The chain is built from TRBV18 and TRBJ1-5, with 7 bases aligning to TRBD1. CDR1 is KGHSH, CDR2 LQKENI, per germline. This CDR3 is 14 amino acids long. The junction had 2 bases not matched to a gene; V was cut back by 5 bases and J by 1 base. The DNA of the CDR3 is TGTGCCAGCTCAGCACAGGGGAGCAATCAGCCCCAGCATTTT. Its translation: CASSAQGSNQPQHF. The full variable domain, in which reference TRBV18 and TRBJ1-5 provide the parts outside the CDR3, is NAGVMQNPRHLVRRRGQEARLRCSPMKGHSHVYWYRQLPEEGLKFMVYLQKENIIDESGMPKERFSAEFPKEGPSILRIQQVVRGDSAAYFCASSAQGSNQPQHFGDGTRLSIL.

This clonotype was counted ten times or more. This chain links TRBV6-1 with TRBJ1-1, with TRBD1 matching over 7 bases. J lost 2 bases, V lost 5 bases, and 8 bases had no gene match. The germline V gene encodes CDR1 MNHNS and CDR2 SASEGT. This CDR3 has 15 amino acids. CDR3 nucleotide sequence: TGTGCCAGCAGTCCCATTGGGACAGCAAACACTGAAGCTTTCTTT. Translating gives CASSPIGTANTEAFF.

This clonotype came up many times. The chain is built from TRBV20-1 and TRBJ2-7, with TRBD2 matching 9 bases. Germline V gives CDR1 DFQATT, CDR2 SNEGSKA (reference sequence). The CDR3 covers 14 residues. V shed 1 base and J 6 bases; nucleotides not matched to a gene: 7. This chain's CDR3 is CSARVPSGTAEQYF. The DNA of the CDR3 is TGCAGTGCTAGAGTGCCTAGCGGGACGGCCGAGCAGTACTTC.

There are many counts of this clonotype. CDR3 in amino acids: CASSLSVLQKHYNSPLHF. CDR3 coding DNA: TGTGCCAGCAGTTTATCCGTACTACAGAAGCACTATAATTCACCCCTCCACTTT. The chain uses TRBV28 and TRBJ1-6; D ambiguous. This CDR3 region has 18 residues. The ends were cut back, 1 base at V and 3 bases at J, with 16 bases in the middle. Germline lookup yields CDR1 MDHEN and CDR2 SYDVKM.

This clonotype was observed at least ten times. V is TRBV9 and J is TRBJ2-5; D not resolved. V was clipped by 0 bases and J by 4 bases, with 16 bases between them. The germline V gene has CDR1 SGDLS and CDR2 YYNGEE. The CDR3 sequence is 16 residues long. In DNA form, the CDR3 reads TGTGCCAGCAGCGTAGCCTTGGGCTACCAGAGAGAGACCCAGTACTTC. Amino acids: CASSVALGYQRETQYF.

In its sample, this clonotype was seen a few times. The rearrangement joins TRBV19 to TRBJ2-2; D might be TRBD2 (7 bases). Trimming removed 7 bases from V and 4 bases from J, with 19 bases in between. The CDR3 has 16 residues. Germline values: CDR1 LNHDA, CDR2 SQIVND (reference sequence). The CDR3 bases are TGTGCCAGTACCATGAGGGGGAGGGCCGGCACCGGGGAGCTGTTTTTT. Translating gives CASTMRGRAGTGELFF.

This clonotype came up many times. V and J are TRBV12-3 or TRBV12-4 and TRBJ2-7, with 8 bases that match TRBD1. V dropped 2 bases and J dropped 3; count of bases not matched to a gene: 6. The CDR3 consists of 15 residues. This CDR3 is CASSLKTGVFYEQYF. In DNA form, the CDR3 reads TGTGCCAGCAGTTTAAAGACAGGGGTTTTCTACGAGCAGTACTTC.

The chain employs TRBV10-3 and TRBJ2-4; D tentatively fits TRBD1 or TRBD2 (5 bases each). V lost 2 bases, J lost 0 bases, and 14 bases lay in between. The CDR3 totals 17 residues. Germline CDR1 and CDR2: ENHRY and SYGVKD. This CDR3 is CAISEDGGSIAKNIQYF. The CDR3 nucleotides read TGTGCCATCAGTGAGGATGGGGGTTCGATAGCCAAAAACATTCAGTACTTC.

This clonotype was seen ten or more times. V usage is TRBV28 and J usage is TRBJ2-7; D is perhaps TRBD1 (5 bases). V was clipped by 6 bases and J by 1 base, with 13 bases between them. The CDR3 runs 14 residues. CDR1 and CDR2 from the germline V gene are MDHEN and SYDVKM. CDR3 nucleotide sequence: TGTGCCAGCAGCAAGACAGCTACATCCTACGAGCAGTACTTC. This translates into CASSKTATSYEQYF.

The V and J genes are TRBV19 and TRBJ1-2, with TRBD1 matching over 9 bases. The CDR3 length is 16 residues. Germline CDR1 reads LNHDA; CDR2 reads SQIVND (reference sequence). V was pared by 5 bases and J by 8 bases, with 15 bases of the junction left unmatched. Written as DNA, the CDR3 is TGTGCCAGTAGTCCCTCACCGGGACAGGGTTTCGAAGGCTACACCTTC. As protein: CASSPSPGQGFEGYTF.

This clonotype was recorded once. CDR3 sequence (DNA): TGTGCCAGCAGTTCACTAGCGTTAATGAACGAGCAGTACTTC. Translation: CASSSLALMNEQYF. The chain has TRBV6-5 and TRBJ2-7, with 7 bases identical to TRBD2. The trim removed 4 bases at V and 5 bases at J, leaving 8 bases unmatched. The CDR3 spans 14 residues. CDR1 is MNHEY and CDR2 is SVGAGI in the germline V gene.

This clonotype was detected many times. A read error may produce the germline difference seen at one junction end. The chain joins TRBV25-1 to TRBJ1-2; D remains ambiguous. The CDR3 totals 13 residues. CDR1 MGHDK and CDR2 SYGVNS come from the germline V gene. The CDR3 coding sequence is TGTGCCAGCAGTGAATTGTACGGGGATGGCAACACCTTC. This codes for CASSELYGDGNTF.

This clonotype appeared many times. The V gene is TRBV19, the J gene TRBJ2-7, with 9 positions matching TRBD1. V was clipped by 3 bases and J by 3 bases; unmatched bases: 9. Per germline, CDR1 LNHDA and CDR2 SQIVND (reference sequence). The CDR3 consists of 16 residues. As DNA, the CDR3 is TGTGCCAGTAGTATGTGGGCCGGGACAGGGAACTACGAGCAGTACTTC. It is translated as CASSMWAGTGNYEQYF. The variable domain in full, with the rest retrieved from reference TRBV19 and TRBJ2-7, is DGGITQSPKYLFRKEGQNVTLSCEQNLNHDAMYWYRQDPGQGLRLIYYSQIVNDFQKGDIAEGYSVSREKKESFPLTVTSAQKNPTAFYLCASSMWAGTGNYEQYFGPGTRLTVT.

This clonotype was seen many times. The genes are TRBV28 and TRBJ2-7; 7 bases match TRBD2. Germline V gene data show CDR1 as MDHEN and CDR2 as SYDVKM. The CDR3 spans 13 residues. Trimming removed 4 bases from V and 2 bases from J; junction bases left unmatched: 2. In DNA, the CDR3 is TGTGCCAGCAGTTCAGCGGGACCCTACGAGCAGTACTTC. Its protein product is CASSSAGPYEQYF.

This clonotype was detected a few times. Just one base apart from a much larger clone, this may be a read error. V and J are TRBV4-2 and TRBJ2-5; the match to TRBD2 covers 8 bases. Per the germline V gene, CDR1 is LGHNA and CDR2 is YNFKEQ. The CDR3 extends over 15 amino acids. The CDR3 DNA follows: TGTGCCAGCAGCCAAGCCGGGAGGGAGGGAGAGACCAAGTACTTC. It yields the protein CASSQAGREGETKYF.

This clonotype was recorded at least ten times. The CDR3 nucleotides are TGTGCCAGCAGCTTGGGCCGGGCGGTCTACACCGGGGAGCTGTTTTTT. This sequence encodes CASSLGRAVYTGELFF. This rearrangement joins TRBV5-6 to TRBJ2-2; D not certain. V lost 0 bases and J 3 bases, leaving 12 bases between the germline ends. This CDR3 region has 16 residues. CDR1 is SGHDT and CDR2 is YYEEEE in the germline V gene.

There are many counts of this clonotype. This rearrangement joins TRBV15 to TRBJ1-6; D is possibly TRBD1 (6 bases). V gave up 0 bases and J gave up 9 bases, with 12 bases separating them. Looked up from germline, CDR1 is LNHNV and CDR2 is YYDKDF (reference sequence). The CDR3 covers 15 residues. The CDR3 DNA reads as TGTGCCACCAGCAGAGATGTGGGGGCTGGTTCACCCCTCCACTTT. Encoded protein: CATSRDVGAGSPLHF.

This chain uses TRBV10-3 with TRBJ1-6, with no clear D. Germline lookup yields CDR1 ENHRY and CDR2 SYGVKD. This CDR3 has 12 amino acids. The V end lost 6 bases, the J end lost 8 bases, and 8 bases lay between the germline ends. CDR3 sequence: CAIRENDSPLHF. The CDR3 nucleotides are TGTGCCATCAGGGAGAATGATTCACCCCTCCACTTT.

The chain carries TRBV7-9 and TRBJ1-2; 8 nucleotides match TRBD1. The CDR3 totals 13 residues. Per the germline V gene, CDR1 is SEHNR and CDR2 is FQNEAQ (reference sequence). The ends lost 3 bases at V and 6 bases at J; junction bases unmatched: 3. CDR3 coding DNA: TGTGCCAGCAGCTTTGGGACAGGTGATGGCTACACCTTC. Amino acids: CASSFGTGDGYTF.

The rearrangement links TRBV18 to TRBJ2-4, with TRBD1 matching 7 bases. CDR3 length: 16 amino acids. Germline V gene data show CDR1 as KGHSH and CDR2 as LQKENI. The V segment lost 3 bases and the J segment 0 bases; nucleotides outside the gene matches: 5. CDR3 nucleotides: TGTGCCAGCTCACCGGGACAGCCGGTAGCCAAAAACATTCAGTACTTC. It is translated as CASSPGQPVAKNIQYF.

Ten or more counts support this clonotype. V is TRBV6-5 and J is TRBJ2-7; D is uncertain. CDR1 and CDR2 (germline): MNHEY, SVGAGI. Trimming took 4 bases from V and 2 from J, leaving 12 bases between them. The CDR3 length is 14 residues. The CDR3 coding sequence is TGTGCCAGCAGTTCCATCGACCAAGCCTACGAGCAGTACTTC. Its protein is CASSSIDQAYEQYF.

This clonotype was detected ten times or more. V is TRBV6-2 or TRBV6-3 and J is TRBJ2-7; no reliable D call. Trimming left V 2 bases short and J 3 bases short, with 11 bases between. CDR1 MNHEY and CDR2 SVGEGT come from the germline V gene. The CDR3 runs to 14 residues. CDR3: CASSYPGRVYEQYF. The CDR3 coding sequence is TGTGCCAGCAGTTACCCAGGACGGGTCTACGAGCAGTACTTC.

The genes are TRBV6-5 and TRBJ1-1; D not certain. Trimming took off 4 bases at V and 4 bases at J, with 13 bases between the two ends. Germline values: CDR1 MNHEY, CDR2 SVGAGI. The CDR3 totals 14 residues. CDR3 loop: CASSSFSGGTEAFF. The DNA for the CDR3 is TGTGCCAGCAGTTCGTTCTCCGGTGGCACTGAAGCTTTCTTT.

This clonotype came up many times. The chain employs TRBV19 and TRBJ2-5, with D perhaps TRBD1 or TRBD2 (5 bases each). This CDR3 region has 14 residues. Trimming shortened V by 3 bases and J by 5 bases, and 13 bases separated the two germline ends. In germline, CDR1 is LNHDA, CDR2 SQIVND (reference sequence). CDR3 protein: CASSISRGSETQYF. The CDR3 coding sequence is TGTGCCAGTAGTATTTCGAGGGGAAGTGAGACCCAGTACTTC.

This clonotype was recorded at least ten times. This chain connects TRBV27 to TRBJ2-4, with 11 bases lining up with TRBD2. Germline loops: CDR1 MNHEY, CDR2 SMNVEV (reference sequence). The V gene end was trimmed by 5 bases and the J gene end by 6 bases; junction bases not matched to a gene: 3. This CDR3 contains 14 residues. In DNA form, the CDR3 reads TGTGCCAGCAGTCATGGGACTAGCGGAAACATTCAGTACTTC. This encodes CASSHGTSGNIQYF.

Ten or more counts support this clonotype. The CDR3 DNA reads as TGCAGCGTTGAAGAGCCGGGTAGCGGGAGTTCCTACGAGCAGTACTTC. It is translated as CSVEEPGSGSSYEQYF. V usage is TRBV29-1 and J usage is TRBJ2-7; the match to TRBD2 covers 9 bases. This CDR3 has 16 residues. V gave up 0 bases and J gave up 1 base; unmatched junction bases: 7. Germline CDR1 is SQVTM and CDR2 is ANQGSEA.

V usage is TRBV28 and J usage is TRBJ1-6; D unresolved. The CDR3 extends over 13 amino acids. The germline gives CDR1 MDHEN, CDR2 SYDVKM. Trimming took off 6 bases at V and 5 bases at J, with 8 bases between the two ends. The CDR3 sequence is CASRGIDNSPLHF. CDR3 bases: TGTGCCAGCAGGGGGATCGATAATTCACCCCTCCACTTT.

The rearrangement uses TRBV12-5 and TRBJ1-2; no definite D call. The V gene lost 7 bases and the J gene lost 5 bases, with 20 bases spanning the gap. The CDR3 contains 15 residues. Looked up from germline, CDR1 is LGHNT and CDR2 is FRNRAP. The CDR3, as DNA: TGTGCTAGTGCCAAGGACGGAGGCGAAGGTTATGGCTACACCTTC. Amino acid sequence: CASAKDGGEGYGYTF.

This clonotype was seen many times. The chain links TRBV20-1 to TRBJ2-7, with D possibly being TRBD2 (5 bases). In germline, CDR1 is DFQATT, CDR2 SNEGSKA (reference sequence). There are 15 residues in the CDR3. Between the trimmed V and J ends, which lost 5 bases and 2 bases, there was a span of 19 bases. This chain's CDR3 is CSASLKLSGPYEQYF. The CDR3 region has the DNA TGCAGTGCTTCACTAAAATTAAGCGGACCCTACGAGCAGTACTTC.

About this clonotype itself: Being one base from a much bigger clone, this may be a read error. The J gene is TRBJ1-5, the V gene TRBV9; no firm D call. Looked up from germline, CDR1 is SGDLS and CDR2 is YYNGEE. CDR3 length equals 15 residues. The CDR3 sequence is CASSVGEHSNQPKHF. Written as DNA, the CDR3 is TGTGCCAGCAGCGTAGGGGAACATAGCAATCAGCCCAAGCATTTT. The full variable domain, completed using reference TRBV9 and TRBJ1-5, is DSGVTQTPKHLITATGQRVTLRCSPRSGDLSVYWYQQSLDQGLQFLIQYYNGEERAKGNILERFSAQQFPDLHSELNLSSLELGDSALYFCASSVGEHSNQPKHFGDGTRLSIL.

This clonotype has at least ten counts. V usage is TRBV19 and J usage is TRBJ2-7, with a possible D match to TRBD2 (6 bases). The CDR3 has 16 amino acids. Germline loops: CDR1 LNHDA, CDR2 SQIVND (reference sequence). V was clipped by 4 bases and J by 4 bases, with 20 bases between them. The CDR3 region is CASSKNTGLKRYEQYF. The CDR3 DNA is TGTGCCAGTAGTAAAAACACGGGACTCAAGAGATACGAGCAGTACTTC.

This chain links TRBV6-1 with TRBJ2-7; no definite D call. The germline V gene has CDR1 MNHNS and CDR2 SASEGT. This CDR3 has 13 amino acids. V lost 1 base, J lost 10 bases, and 14 bases lay in between. The CDR3, as DNA: TGTGCCAGCAGTGAAGTAAGACCCACGATACAGTACTTC. Translation gives CASSEVRPTIQYF.